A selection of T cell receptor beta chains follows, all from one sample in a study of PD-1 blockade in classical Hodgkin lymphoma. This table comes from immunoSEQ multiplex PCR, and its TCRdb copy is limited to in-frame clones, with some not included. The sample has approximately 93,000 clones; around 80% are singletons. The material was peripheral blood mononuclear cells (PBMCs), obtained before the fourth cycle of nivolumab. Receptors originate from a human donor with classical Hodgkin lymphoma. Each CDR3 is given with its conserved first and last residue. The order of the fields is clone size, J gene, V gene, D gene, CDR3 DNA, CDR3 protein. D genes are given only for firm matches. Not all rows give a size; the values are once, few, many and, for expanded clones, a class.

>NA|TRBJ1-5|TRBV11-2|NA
TGTGCCAGCAGCTTAAACAGCCTCCATCAGCCCCAGCATTTT
CASSLNSLHQPQHF
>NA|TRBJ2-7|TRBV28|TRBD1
TGTGCCAGCAGGTCCGGGACAGGCCCCTACGAGCAGTACTTC
CASRSGTGPYEQYF
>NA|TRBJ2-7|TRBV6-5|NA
TGTGCCAGCAGTCAAGGACAGTCTATCTACGAGCAGTACTTC
CASSQGQSIYEQYF
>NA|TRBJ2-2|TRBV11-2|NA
TGTGCCAGCAGCTTACTTCCTCAGGCCACCGGGGAGCTGTTTTTT
CASSLLPQATGELFF
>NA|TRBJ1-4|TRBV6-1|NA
TGTGCCAGCAGTGAAGACGTTGCGGGGGGGGAAAAACTGTTTTTT
CASSEDVAGGEKLFF
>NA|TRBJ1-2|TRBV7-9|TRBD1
TGTGCCAGCAGCCATCTAGGGGGCAGGGCGGACTATGGCTACACCTTC
CASSHLGGRADYGYTF
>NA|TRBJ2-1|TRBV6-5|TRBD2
TGTGCCAGCAGTTACACCCTCAGCGGGGCCCAACATGAGCAGTTCTTC
CASSYTLSGAQHEQFF
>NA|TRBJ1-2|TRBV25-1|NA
TGTGCCAGCACCTCGACAGGAGACCGCCTCCATGGCTACACCTTC
CASTSTGDRLHGYTF
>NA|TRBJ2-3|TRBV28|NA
TGTGCCAGCAGTTTGACGGGACCAAGCACAGATACGCAGTATTTT
CASSLTGPSTDTQYF
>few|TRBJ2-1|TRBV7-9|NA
TGTGCCAGCAGCTTAACACCTGGGGGTAATGAGCAGTTCTTC
CASSLTPGGNEQFF
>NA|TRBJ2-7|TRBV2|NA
TGTGCCAGCAGTGAATATCTTCCCTACGAGCAGTACTTC
CASSEYLPYEQYF
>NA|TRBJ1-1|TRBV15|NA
TGTGCCACCAGCAGAGACGTAGCTACTGAAGCTTTCTTT
CATSRDVATEAFF
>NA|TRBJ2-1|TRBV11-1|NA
TGTGCCAGCAGCTTAAGGCAGGGATTCAATGAGCAGTTCTTC
CASSLRQGFNEQFF
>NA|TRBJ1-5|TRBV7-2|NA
TGTGCCAGCAGCTTAGGAATGGGGGCCAGGGGCAATCAGCCCCAGCATTTT
CASSLGMGARGNQPQHF
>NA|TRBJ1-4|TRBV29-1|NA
TGCAGCGTTGAAGGGCGGGTCGGAGAAAAACTGTTTTTT
CSVEGRVGEKLFF
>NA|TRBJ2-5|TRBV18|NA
TGTGCCAGCTCACCAATCTTGACGGGGTGGACGCAAGAGACCCAGTACTTC
CASSPILTGWTQETQYF
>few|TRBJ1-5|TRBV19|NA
TGTGCCAGTAGTCTCATACATAGCAATCAGCCCCAGCATTTT
CASSLIHSNQPQHF
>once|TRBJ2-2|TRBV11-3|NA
TGTGCCAGCAGCCCCAATCGGGAGCCCGGGGAGCTGTTTTTT
CASSPNREPGELFF
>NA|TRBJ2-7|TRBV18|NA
TGTGCCAGCTCACCACCTTCGGGATCCTACGAGCAGTACTTC
CASSPPSGSYEQYF
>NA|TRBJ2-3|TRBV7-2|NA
TGTGCCAGCAGGAGCGCAGATACGCAGTATTTT
CASRSADTQYF
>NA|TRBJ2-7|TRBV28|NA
TGTGCCAGCGGTCGTTCCGAGCAGTACTTC
CASGRSEQYF
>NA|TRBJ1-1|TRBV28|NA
TGTGCCAGCAGCCCCAGCGACAGGTTGAACACTGAAGCTTTCTTT
CASSPSDRLNTEAFF
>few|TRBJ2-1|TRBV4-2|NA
TGTGCCAGCAGCCCTGAAGGTCTCCACAATGAGCAGTTCTTC
CASSPEGLHNEQFF
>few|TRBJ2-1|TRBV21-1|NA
TGTGCCAGCAGCGCTCCCGGACAGGGGGCGGATGAGCAGTTCTTC
CASSAPGQGADEQFF
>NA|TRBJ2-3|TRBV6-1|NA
TGTGCCAGCAGTAGGGACTTTGTTACGCAGTATTTT
CASSRDFVTQYF
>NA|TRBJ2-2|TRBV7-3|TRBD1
TGTGCCAGCACCCAGACAGGGACCGGGGAGCTGTTTTTT
CASTQTGTGELFF
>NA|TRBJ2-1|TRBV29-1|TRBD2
TGCAGCGCGCCGGGCCTAGCGGGAGAGGGAGAGCAGTTCTTC
CSAPGLAGEGEQFF
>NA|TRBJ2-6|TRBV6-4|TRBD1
TGTGCCAGCAGCACAGGGGGCTCTGGGGCCAACGTCCTGACTTTC
CASSTGGSGANVLTF
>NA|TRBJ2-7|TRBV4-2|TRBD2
TGTGCCAGCAGCCAAGAACCCAGCGGGGGGTACACTTCCTACGAGCAGTACTTC
CASSQEPSGGYTSYEQYF
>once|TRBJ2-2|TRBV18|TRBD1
TGTGCCAGTTCAGACGGACAGGCGAACACCGGGGAGCTGTTTTTT
CASSDGQANTGELFF
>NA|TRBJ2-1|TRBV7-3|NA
TGTGCCAGCAGCTTAACGGGTAGGCGCTCCTACAATGAGCAGTTCTTC
CASSLTGRRSYNEQFF
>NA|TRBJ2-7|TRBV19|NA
TGTGCCAGTAGTGGCAGGGGCAGCTCCTACGAGCAGTACTTC
CASSGRGSSYEQYF
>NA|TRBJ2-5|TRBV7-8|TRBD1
TGTGCCAGCAGCTTATTCGGGACAGGGGCCCCCCAAGAGACCCAGTACTTC
CASSLFGTGAPQETQYF
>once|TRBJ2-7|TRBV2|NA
TGTGCCAGCAGTGAATGGTCAGGTGGGTCCTACGAGCAGTACTTC
CASSEWSGGSYEQYF
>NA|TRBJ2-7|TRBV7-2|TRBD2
TGTGCCAGCAGCTTTTCTAGCGGACTCTACGAGCAGTACTTC
CASSFSSGLYEQYF
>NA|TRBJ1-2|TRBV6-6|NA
TGTGCCAGCAGTTACGGGGCAGGGTATGGCTACACCTTC
CASSYGAGYGYTF
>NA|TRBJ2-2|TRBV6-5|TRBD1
TGTGCCAGCAGACCCCAGACAGGGGACACCGGGGAGCTGTTTTTT
CASRPQTGDTGELFF
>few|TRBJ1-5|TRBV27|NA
TGTGCCAGCAGTGGTGACAGGAGCCTCAATCAGCCCCAGCATTTT
CASSGDRSLNQPQHF
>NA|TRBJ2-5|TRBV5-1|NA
TGCGCCAGCAGCTTGGGGACGGTTCAAGAGACCCAGTACTTC
CASSLGTVQETQYF
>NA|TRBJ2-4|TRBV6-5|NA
TGTGCCAGCAGGCCTGCGGGGCGGGCCCGGGACATTCAGTACTTC
CASRPAGRARDIQYF
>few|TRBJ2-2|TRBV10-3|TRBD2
TGTGCCACCAGGGTCCCGACCGGGACTAGAAGTTTCGGGGAGCTGTTTTTT
CATRVPTGTRSFGELFF
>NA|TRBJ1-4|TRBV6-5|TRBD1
TGTGCCAGCAGTAACCGGGACAGGGTTGAAAAACTGTTTTTT
CASSNRDRVEKLFF
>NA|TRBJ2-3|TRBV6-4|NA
TGTGCCAGCAGTCCAGGGTACAACACAGATACGCAGTATTTT
CASSPGYNTDTQYF
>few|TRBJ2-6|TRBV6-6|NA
TGTGCCAGCAGCTCGGGCGGTGGGGCCAACGTCCTGACTTTC
CASSSGGGANVLTF
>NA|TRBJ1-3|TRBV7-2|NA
TGTGCCAGCAGCTTAGCGGGGGGATTCTCTGGAAACACCATATATTTT
CASSLAGGFSGNTIYF
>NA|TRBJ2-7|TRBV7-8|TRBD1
TGTGCCAGCAGCCAAGACAGGGTTGGCGAGCAGTACTTC
CASSQDRVGEQYF
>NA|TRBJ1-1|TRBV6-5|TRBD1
TGTGCCAGCAGTTACTCCCCGGGACAGGGTACTGAAGCTTTCTTT
CASSYSPGQGTEAFF
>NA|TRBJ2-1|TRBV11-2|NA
TGTGCCAGCAGCCTCCGGGACAACTCCTACAATGAGCAGTTCTTC
CASSLRDNSYNEQFF
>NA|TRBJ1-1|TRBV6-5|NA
TGTGCCAGCAAGTATTCTCAGGTTAACACTGAAGCTTTCTTT
CASKYSQVNTEAFF
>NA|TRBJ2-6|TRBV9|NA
TGTGCCAGCAGCGTTCGGTCAGCCTTCTCTGGGGCCAACGTCCTGACTTTC
CASSVRSAFSGANVLTF
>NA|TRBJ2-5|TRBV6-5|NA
TGTGCCAGCAGGACGGGCAGCCTCCAGTACTTC
CASRTGSLQYF